The rows below give T cell receptor beta chains drawn from one sample of a study of PD-1 blockade in classical Hodgkin lymphoma. TCRdb's copy holds only in-frame clones and misses some; the assay was immunoSEQ multiplex PCR. This table has about 47,000 clones, almost 90% appearing once. The source material was peripheral blood mononuclear cells (PBMCs), sampled before the fourth cycle of nivolumab. Receptor source: a human donor with classical Hodgkin lymphoma. The CDR3 runs from the conserved cysteine through the conserved F or W. Fields, in order: V gene, D gene, J gene, clone size, CDR3 DNA, CDR3 protein. A D gene is named only where the DNA matches it firmly. Where a row states a size, it is once, few, many or the class of an expanded clone; other rows omit it.

>TRBV6-5|NA|TRBJ1-3|NA
TGTGCCAGCAGTTACCAAGGGGCTGGAAACACCATATATTTT
CASSYQGAGNTIYF
>TRBV18|NA|TRBJ2-7|NA
TGTGCCAGCTCACCACAGGGGACCCGTCTAGCGTCGGTGGGGCAGTACTTC
CASSPQGTRLASVGQYF
>TRBV6-5|NA|TRBJ1-1|few
TGTGCCAGCAGTTATGTGGGTACAACTGAAGCTTTCTTT
CASSYVGTTEAFF
>TRBV27|TRBD2|TRBJ2-1|NA
TGTGCCAGCAGTTTAATGGGACTAGCGGGAGTGTTTGAGCAGTTCTTC
CASSLMGLAGVFEQFF
>TRBV5-1|TRBD1|TRBJ1-4|NA
TGCGCCAGCAGCTCCTTCCAGGGGGCAACTAATGAAAAACTGTTTTTT
CASSSFQGATNEKLFF
>TRBV2|NA|TRBJ2-7|NA
TGTGCCAGCTCACCGGGACCCTACGAGCAGTACTTC
CASSPGPYEQYF
>TRBV30|NA|TRBJ1-5|NA
TGTGCCTGGAGTGGTAGGCTGGCTCTAAATCAGCCCCAGCATTTT
CAWSGRLALNQPQHF
>TRBV27|NA|TRBJ2-2|once
TGTGCCAGCAGTTTATACCCCTGGGATTCCACCGGGGAGCTGTTTTTT
CASSLYPWDSTGELFF
>TRBV12-5|NA|TRBJ2-6|NA
TGTGCTAGTGCCCCGTCTGGGGCCAACGTCCTGACTTTC
CASAPSGANVLTF
>TRBV6-5|NA|TRBJ2-3|NA
TGTGCCAGCAGCCCCAAATCCCCGGCCGCAGATACGCAGTATTTT
CASSPKSPAADTQYF
>TRBV6-1|NA|TRBJ1-2|NA
TGTGCCAGCAGGCCGACCCAGGGAACGGGGGGCTACACCTTC
CASRPTQGTGGYTF
>TRBV7-8|NA|TRBJ1-5|NA
TGTGCCAGCAGCTTAGACGGCTTGAGCAATCAGCCCCAGCATTTT
CASSLDGLSNQPQHF
>TRBV10-2|NA|TRBJ2-6|NA
TGCGCGAGCGGTTCCGGGGCCAACGTCCTGACTTTC
CASGSGANVLTF
>TRBV7-8|NA|TRBJ2-1|once
TGTGCCAGCAGCTCTGGGACTTCGGGGCTAGAGCAGTTCTTC
CASSSGTSGLEQFF
>TRBV7-3|TRBD2|TRBJ2-7|NA
TGTGCCAGCAGGTCGACTAGCGGGAGCGACGAGCAGTACTTC
CASRSTSGSDEQYF
>TRBV9|TRBD2|TRBJ2-5|once
TGTGCCAGCAGCGTAGTTGGGGAGGGGGAGACCCAGTACTTC
CASSVVGEGETQYF
>TRBV11-2|TRBD2|TRBJ2-3|NA
TGTGCCAGCAGCCAGCTAGCGGGAGGGACAGATACGCAGTATTTT
CASSQLAGGTDTQYF
>TRBV14|NA|TRBJ2-1|NA
TGTGCCAGCAGCCAAGGGCTAGCCACTCACTCCTACAATGAGCAGTTCTTC
CASSQGLATHSYNEQFF
>TRBV4-1|NA|TRBJ2-5|NA
TGCGCCAGCAGCCATAGCAAGAGGTACCAAGAGACCCAGTACTTC
CASSHSKRYQETQYF
>TRBV10-1|NA|TRBJ2-7|NA
TGCGCCAGCAGTGAGCGGGAGTCCTCCTACGAGCAGTACTTC
CASSERESSYEQYF
>TRBV10-3|TRBD1|TRBJ1-1|NA
TGTGCCACCGGGGCGGGACAGATGAACACTGAAGCTTTCTTT
CATGAGQMNTEAFF
>TRBV7-6|NA|TRBJ1-3|NA
TGTGCCAGCAGCGGAATCAGCTCTGGAAACACCATATATTTT
CASSGISSGNTIYF
>TRBV27|NA|TRBJ2-7|NA
TGTGCCAGCAGTCCCCTGGAGGGCGCCTACGAGCAGTACTTC
CASSPLEGAYEQYF
>TRBV7-3|NA|TRBJ2-5|NA
TGTGCCAGCAGCTTAGGGCAGCAAGAGACCCAGTACTTC
CASSLGQQETQYF
>TRBV6-6|NA|TRBJ1-1|NA
TGTGCCAGCGGGAGGGGGACTGAAGCTTTCTTT
CASGRGTEAFF
>TRBV19|NA|TRBJ2-6|NA
TGTGCCAGTAGTATAGGCAACAGGGATTCCGGGGCCAACGTCCTGACTTTC
CASSIGNRDSGANVLTF
>TRBV14|NA|TRBJ1-3|NA
TGTGCCAGCAGCCAAGATCTGGTACAGCCCTCAGATTTT
CASSQDLVQPSDF
>TRBV9|TRBD2|TRBJ2-3|NA
TGTGCCAGCAGCGTCCCCGGACTAGCGGAAACGGTCGATACGCAGTATTTT
CASSVPGLAETVDTQYF
>TRBV6-5|NA|TRBJ1-2|few
TGTGCCAGCAGTTACTCGCGAGGAGGGGCGGATGGCTACACCTTC
CASSYSRGGADGYTF
>TRBV4-2|NA|TRBJ2-1|NA
TGTGCCAGCAGCCAAGATGGCGCGAAGCGGTACAATGAGCAGTTCTTC
CASSQDGAKRYNEQFF
>TRBV19|TRBD1|TRBJ2-1|NA
TGTGCCAGTAGGAAGACAGGGTTTCTCGAGCAGTTCTTC
CASRKTGFLEQFF
>TRBV5-1|TRBD2|TRBJ2-3|NA
TGCGCCAGCAGCCTAACCGGACTAGCGGGAGGGGCAGATACGCAGTATTTT
CASSLTGLAGGADTQYF
>TRBV25-1|NA|TRBJ2-5|once
TGTGCCAGCAGTGTAGGAGAGACCCAGTACTTC
CASSVGETQYF
>TRBV12-5|NA|TRBJ2-5|once
TGTGCTAGTGGTTCCGCTCGGTTCCAAGAGACCCAGTACTTC
CASGSARFQETQYF
>TRBV14|TRBD1|TRBJ1-2|NA
TGTGCCAGCAGCCAAAGGAGGGGGCAGGATGGCTACACCTTC
CASSQRRGQDGYTF
>TRBV5-1|NA|TRBJ2-2|NA
TGCGCCAGCAGCGGGCAGGGTACCGGGGAGCTGTTTTTT
CASSGQGTGELFF
>TRBV6-5|NA|TRBJ2-7|NA
TGTGCCAGCAGTTACTCGTTAGCGGCGCCCCGATACGAGCAGTACTTC
CASSYSLAAPRYEQYF
>TRBV5-1|NA|TRBJ2-3|NA
TGCGCCAGCAGCACCACAGGGTCAGCAGATACGCAGTATTTT
CASSTTGSADTQYF
>TRBV14|NA|TRBJ1-3|NA
TGTGCCAGCAGCCAAGGAGGATCTCAAGTCCGGGTCATATATTTT
CASSQGGSQVRVIYF
>TRBV6-1|TRBD1|TRBJ1-3|few
TGTGCCAGCGACAGGGACACAACTGGAAACACCATATATTTT
CASDRDTTGNTIYF
>TRBV6-6|TRBD2|TRBJ2-7|NA
TGTGCCAGCAGCAGGGGACTAGCGGGAGACGAGCAGTACTTC
CASSRGLAGDEQYF
>TRBV10-1|NA|TRBJ2-1|NA
TGCGCCAGCAGTGTGCCCCCCTCCCATGAGCAGTTCTTC
CASSVPPSHEQFF
>TRBV6-6|TRBD1|TRBJ2-7|once
TGTGCCAGCAGACCCCGACAGGGTGCGTACGAGCAGTACTTC
CASRPRQGAYEQYF
>TRBV18|TRBD2|TRBJ2-1|once
TGTGCCAGCTCACCTCGACCGGGACTAGCGGGAAACAGCTCCTACAATGAGCAGTTCTTC
CASSPRPGLAGNSSYNEQFF
>TRBV25-1|NA|TRBJ1-2|NA
TGTGCCAGGCCTTGGGGGATCTTGAATTGCTACACCTTC
CARPWGILNCYTF
>TRBV7-2|NA|TRBJ2-7|NA
TGTGCCAGCAGCTCTGCTGAAAGGGGCGAGCAGTACTTC
CASSSAERGEQYF
>TRBV27|TRBD2|TRBJ2-3|NA
TGTGCCAGCAGTTTAGGGCTAGCGGGAGGGCAGGATACGCAGTATTTT
CASSLGLAGGQDTQYF
>TRBV11-2|NA|TRBJ1-5|NA
TGTGCCAGCAGCGACTCGGGGCATCAGCCCCAGCATTTT
CASSDSGHQPQHF
>TRBV6-4|NA|TRBJ2-1|once
TGTGCCAGCAGTCCCCAAGAGGGGTACAATGAGCAGTTCTTC
CASSPQEGYNEQFF
>TRBV6-1|TRBD2|TRBJ2-7|NA
TGTGCCAGCAGCTGGACTAGCGGGAGGGTTTACGAGCAGTACTTC
CASSWTSGRVYEQYF